This T cell receptor beta chain is drawn from a study of T cell responses to AZD1222 COVID-19 vaccine. Study-wide results and limits: Two AZD1222 administrations were followed by greater Spike-specific TCR breadth and depth. Possibly, clonal diversity was underestimated; donors were largely white British and included more females. AZD1222 recipients seropositive at baseline numbered only five to seven.

CDR1 and CDR2 (germline): SGHAT, FQNNGV. CDR3 length: 12 residues. Trimming stripped 4 bases from V and 5 bases from J, with 9 bases between. Generated by immunoSEQ multiplex PCR, the TCRdb table keeps only in-frame clones and is missing some. The sample includes more than 70,000 clones, approximately 90% of them seen just once. Details on this clone: Antigen: not known.

This TCR came from an adult who received the AZD1222 COVID-19 vaccine. Sequencing used peripheral blood, obtained 28 days after the second AZD1222 dose. The V call is TRBV11-2, the J call TRBJ2-7; D is possibly TRBD1 (6 bases). The CDR3 loop is CASSSTGNEQYF. Here the CDR3 DNA reads TGTGCCAGCAGCTCTACAGGGAACGAGCAGTACTTC.